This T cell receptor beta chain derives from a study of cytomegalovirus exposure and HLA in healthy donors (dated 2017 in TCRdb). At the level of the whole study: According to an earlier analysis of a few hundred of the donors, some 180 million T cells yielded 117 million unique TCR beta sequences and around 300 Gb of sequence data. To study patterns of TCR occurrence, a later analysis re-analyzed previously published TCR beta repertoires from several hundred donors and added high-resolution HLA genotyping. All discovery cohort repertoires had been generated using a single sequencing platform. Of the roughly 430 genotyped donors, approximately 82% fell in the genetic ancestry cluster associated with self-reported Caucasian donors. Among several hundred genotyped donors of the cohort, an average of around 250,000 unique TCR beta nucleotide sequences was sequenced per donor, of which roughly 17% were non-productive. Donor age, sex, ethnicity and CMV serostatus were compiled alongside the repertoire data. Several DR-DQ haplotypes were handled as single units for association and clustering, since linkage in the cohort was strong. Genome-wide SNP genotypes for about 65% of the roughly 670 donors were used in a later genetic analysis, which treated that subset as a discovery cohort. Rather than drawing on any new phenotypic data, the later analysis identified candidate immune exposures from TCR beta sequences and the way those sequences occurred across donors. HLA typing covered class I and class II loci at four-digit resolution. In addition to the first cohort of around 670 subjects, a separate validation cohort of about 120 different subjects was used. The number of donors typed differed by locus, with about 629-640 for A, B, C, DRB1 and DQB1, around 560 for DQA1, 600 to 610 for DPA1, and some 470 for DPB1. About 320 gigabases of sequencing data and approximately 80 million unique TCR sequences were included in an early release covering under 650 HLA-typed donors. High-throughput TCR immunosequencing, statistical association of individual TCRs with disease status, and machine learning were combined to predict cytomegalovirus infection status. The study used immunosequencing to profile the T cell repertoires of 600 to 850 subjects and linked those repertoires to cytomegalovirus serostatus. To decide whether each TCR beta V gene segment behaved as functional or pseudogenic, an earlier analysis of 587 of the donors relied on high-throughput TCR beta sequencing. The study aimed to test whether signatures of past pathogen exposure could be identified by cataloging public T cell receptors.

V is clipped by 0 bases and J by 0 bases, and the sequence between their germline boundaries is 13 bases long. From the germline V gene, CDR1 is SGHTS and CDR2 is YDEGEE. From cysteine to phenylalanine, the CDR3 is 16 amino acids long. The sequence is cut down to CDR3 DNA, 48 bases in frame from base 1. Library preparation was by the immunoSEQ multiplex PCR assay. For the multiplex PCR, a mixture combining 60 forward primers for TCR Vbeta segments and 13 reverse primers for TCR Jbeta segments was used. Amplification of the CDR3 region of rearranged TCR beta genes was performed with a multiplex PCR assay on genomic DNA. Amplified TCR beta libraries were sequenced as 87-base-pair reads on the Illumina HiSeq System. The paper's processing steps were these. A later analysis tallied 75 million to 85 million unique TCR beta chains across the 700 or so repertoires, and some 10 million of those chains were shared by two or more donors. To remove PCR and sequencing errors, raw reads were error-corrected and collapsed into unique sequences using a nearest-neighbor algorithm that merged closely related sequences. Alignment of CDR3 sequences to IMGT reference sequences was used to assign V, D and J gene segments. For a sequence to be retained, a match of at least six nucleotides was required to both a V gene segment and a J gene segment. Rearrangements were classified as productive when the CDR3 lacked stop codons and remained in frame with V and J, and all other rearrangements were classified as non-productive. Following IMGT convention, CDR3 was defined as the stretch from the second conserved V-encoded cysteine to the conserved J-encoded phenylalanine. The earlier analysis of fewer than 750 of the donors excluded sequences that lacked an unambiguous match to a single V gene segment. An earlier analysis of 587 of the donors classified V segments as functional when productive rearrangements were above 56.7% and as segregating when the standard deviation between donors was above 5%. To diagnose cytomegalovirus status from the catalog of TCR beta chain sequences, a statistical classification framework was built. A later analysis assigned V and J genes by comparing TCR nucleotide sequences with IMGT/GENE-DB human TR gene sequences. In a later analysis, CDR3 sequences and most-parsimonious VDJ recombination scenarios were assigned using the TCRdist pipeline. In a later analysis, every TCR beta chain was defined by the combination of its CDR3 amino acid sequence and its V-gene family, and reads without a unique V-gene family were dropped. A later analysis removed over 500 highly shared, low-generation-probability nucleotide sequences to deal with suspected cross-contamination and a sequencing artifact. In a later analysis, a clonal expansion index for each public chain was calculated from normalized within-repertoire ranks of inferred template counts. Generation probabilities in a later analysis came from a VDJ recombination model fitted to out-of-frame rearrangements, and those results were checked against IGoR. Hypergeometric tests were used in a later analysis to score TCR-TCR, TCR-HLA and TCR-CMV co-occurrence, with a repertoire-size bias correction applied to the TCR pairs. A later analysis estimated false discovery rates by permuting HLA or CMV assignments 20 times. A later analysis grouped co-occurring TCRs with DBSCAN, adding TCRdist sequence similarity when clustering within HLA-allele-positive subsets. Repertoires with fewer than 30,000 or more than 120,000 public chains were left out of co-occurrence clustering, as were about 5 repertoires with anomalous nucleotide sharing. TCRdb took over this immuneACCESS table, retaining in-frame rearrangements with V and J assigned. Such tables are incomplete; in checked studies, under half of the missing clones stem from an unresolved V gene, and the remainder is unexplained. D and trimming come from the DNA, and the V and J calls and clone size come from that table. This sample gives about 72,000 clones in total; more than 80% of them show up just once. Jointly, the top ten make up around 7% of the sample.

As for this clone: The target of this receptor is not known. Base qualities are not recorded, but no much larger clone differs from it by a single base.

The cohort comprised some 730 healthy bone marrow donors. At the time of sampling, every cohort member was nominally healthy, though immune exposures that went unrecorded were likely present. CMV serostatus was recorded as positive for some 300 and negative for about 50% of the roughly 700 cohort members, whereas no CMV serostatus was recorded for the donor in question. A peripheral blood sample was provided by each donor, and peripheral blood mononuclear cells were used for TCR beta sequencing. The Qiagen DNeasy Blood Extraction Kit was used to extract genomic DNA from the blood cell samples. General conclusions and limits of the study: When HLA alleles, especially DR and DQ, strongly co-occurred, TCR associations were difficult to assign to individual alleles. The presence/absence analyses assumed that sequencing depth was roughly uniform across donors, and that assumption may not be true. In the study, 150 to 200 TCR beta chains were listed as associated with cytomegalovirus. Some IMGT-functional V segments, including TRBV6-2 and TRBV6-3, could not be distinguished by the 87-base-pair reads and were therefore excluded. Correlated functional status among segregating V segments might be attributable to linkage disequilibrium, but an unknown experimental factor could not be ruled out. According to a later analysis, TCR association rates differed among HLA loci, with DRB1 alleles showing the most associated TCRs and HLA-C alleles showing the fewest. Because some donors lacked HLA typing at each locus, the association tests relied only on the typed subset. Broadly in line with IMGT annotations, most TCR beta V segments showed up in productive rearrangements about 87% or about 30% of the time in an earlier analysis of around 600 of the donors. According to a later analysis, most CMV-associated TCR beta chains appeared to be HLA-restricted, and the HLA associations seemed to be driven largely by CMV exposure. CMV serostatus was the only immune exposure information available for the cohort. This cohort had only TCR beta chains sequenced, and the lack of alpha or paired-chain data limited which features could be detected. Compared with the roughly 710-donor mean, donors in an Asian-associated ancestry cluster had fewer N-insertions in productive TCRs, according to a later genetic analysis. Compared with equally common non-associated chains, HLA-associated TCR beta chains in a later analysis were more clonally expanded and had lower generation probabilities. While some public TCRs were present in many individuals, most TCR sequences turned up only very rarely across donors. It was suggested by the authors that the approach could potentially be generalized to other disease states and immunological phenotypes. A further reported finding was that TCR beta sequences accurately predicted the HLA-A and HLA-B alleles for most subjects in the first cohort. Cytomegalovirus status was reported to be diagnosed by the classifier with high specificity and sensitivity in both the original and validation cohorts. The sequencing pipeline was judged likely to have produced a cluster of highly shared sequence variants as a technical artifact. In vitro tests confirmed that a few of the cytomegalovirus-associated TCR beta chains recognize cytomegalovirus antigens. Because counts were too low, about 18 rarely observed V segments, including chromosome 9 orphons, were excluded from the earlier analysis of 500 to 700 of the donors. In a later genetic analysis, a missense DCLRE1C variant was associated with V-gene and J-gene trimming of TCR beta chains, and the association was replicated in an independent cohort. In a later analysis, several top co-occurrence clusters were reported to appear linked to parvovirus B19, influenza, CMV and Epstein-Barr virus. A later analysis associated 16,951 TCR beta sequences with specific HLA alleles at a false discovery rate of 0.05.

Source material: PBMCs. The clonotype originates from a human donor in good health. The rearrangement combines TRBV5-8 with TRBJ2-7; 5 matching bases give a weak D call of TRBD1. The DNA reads TGTGCCAGCAGCTTGGGAACAGGCTTCGGCTCCTACGAGCAGTACTTC. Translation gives CASSLGTGFGSYEQYF.